The T cell receptor beta chain under discussion was sequenced for a study of CD8+ T cells in alopecia areata. General study results and limits: TCRs were shared less clearly across patients than in mice, possibly for HLA-related reasons.

About this clone itself: Its specificity is not known.

The length of the CDR3 is 14 residues. V lost 4 bases, J lost 5 bases, and 6 bases stayed unmatched. Germline values: CDR1 LGHNA, CDR2 YNFKEQ. Following extraction, RNA underwent reverse transcription to cDNA, which served as the sequencing template. Sequencing used immunoSEQ multiplex PCR; TCRdb keeps in-frame clones, though not all of them. The sample has about 130,000 clones; around 58% are singletons. The rearrangement links TRBV4-2 to TRBJ2-5, with 8 bases matching TRBD2. This material consisted of CD4+ T cells sorted from blood, taken at week 0. The TCR comes from a human donor with alopecia areata. The CDR3 here is CASSRSGGLETQYF. CDR3 nucleotide sequence: TGTGCCAGCAGCCGGAGCGGGGGCTTGGAGACCCAGTACTTC.